This T cell receptor beta chain was captured in a study of OX40 agonist ivuxolimab in advanced cancers. With V trimmed by 4 bases and J by 6 bases, 5 bases remained unmatched. Germline CDR1 and CDR2: SGHRS and YFSETQ. The CDR3 is made up of 15 amino acids. Assay: immunoSEQ multiplex PCR; the TCRdb copy retains only in-frame clones and omits some. The profile shows approximately 59,000 clones, over 75% of them singletons. This chain connects TRBV5-1 to TRBJ2-1, with TRBD2 matching 12 bases. The receptor was derived from an adult with an advanced solid tumor such as melanoma, head and neck, liver or kidney cancer. The sample here was CD4+ or CD8+ T cells sorted from blood, taken in a trial of the OX40 agonist ivuxolimab. CDR3 nucleotides: TGCGCCAGCAGCCGACTAGCGGGAGATGCCAATGAGCAGTTCTTC. As protein: CASSRLAGDANEQFF.